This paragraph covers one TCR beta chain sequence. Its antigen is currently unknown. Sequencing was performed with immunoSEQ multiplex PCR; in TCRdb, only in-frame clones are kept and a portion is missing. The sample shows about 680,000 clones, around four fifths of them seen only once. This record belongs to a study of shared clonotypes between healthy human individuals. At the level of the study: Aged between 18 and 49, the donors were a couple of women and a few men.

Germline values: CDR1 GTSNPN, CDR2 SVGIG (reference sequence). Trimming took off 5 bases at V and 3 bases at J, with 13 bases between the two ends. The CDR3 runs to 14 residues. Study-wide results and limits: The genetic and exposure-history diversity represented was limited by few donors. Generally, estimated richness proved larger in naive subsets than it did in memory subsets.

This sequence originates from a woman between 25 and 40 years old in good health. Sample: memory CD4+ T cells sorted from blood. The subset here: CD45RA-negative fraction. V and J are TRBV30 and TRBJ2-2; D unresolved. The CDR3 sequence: CAWGLLSDTGELFF. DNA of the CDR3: TGTGCCTGGGGCTTACTCAGTGACACCGGGGAGCTGTTTTTT.